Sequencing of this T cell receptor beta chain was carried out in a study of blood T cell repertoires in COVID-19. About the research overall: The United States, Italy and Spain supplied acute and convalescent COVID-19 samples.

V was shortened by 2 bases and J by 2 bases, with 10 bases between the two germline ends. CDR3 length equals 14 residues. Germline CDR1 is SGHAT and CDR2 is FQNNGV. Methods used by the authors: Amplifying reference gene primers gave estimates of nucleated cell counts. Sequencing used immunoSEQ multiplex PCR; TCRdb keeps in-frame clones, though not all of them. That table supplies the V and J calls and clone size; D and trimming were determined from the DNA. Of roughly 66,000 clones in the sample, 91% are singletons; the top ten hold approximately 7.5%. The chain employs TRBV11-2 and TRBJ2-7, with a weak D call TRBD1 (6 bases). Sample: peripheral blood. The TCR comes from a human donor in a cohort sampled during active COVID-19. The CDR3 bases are TGTGCCAGCAGCTTATCCAGGGGCCCCTACGAGCAGTACTTC. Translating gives CASSLSRGPYEQYF.